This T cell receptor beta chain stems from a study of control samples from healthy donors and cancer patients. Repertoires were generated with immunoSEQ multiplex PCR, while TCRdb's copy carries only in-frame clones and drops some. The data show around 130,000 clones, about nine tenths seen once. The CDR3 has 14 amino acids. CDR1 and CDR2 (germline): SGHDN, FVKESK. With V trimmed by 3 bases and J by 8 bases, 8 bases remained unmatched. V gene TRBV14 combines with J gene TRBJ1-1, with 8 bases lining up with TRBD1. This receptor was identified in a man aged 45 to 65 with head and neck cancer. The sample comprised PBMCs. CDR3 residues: CASSHGTGATEAFF. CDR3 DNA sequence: TGTGCCAGCAGCCACGGGACAGGAGCCACAGAAGCTTTCTTT. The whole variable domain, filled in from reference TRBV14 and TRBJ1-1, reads EAGVTQFPSHSVIEKGQTVTLRCDPISGHDNLYWYRRVMGKEIKFLLHFVKESKQDESGMPNNRFLAERTGGTYSTLKVQPAELEDSGVYFCASSHGTGATEAFFGQGTRLTVV.